A single T cell receptor beta chain is shown here with its context. Its antigen remains unidentified. There are no base qualities to consult, and no much larger clone falls within one base. The sample comes from a study of neoadjuvant anti-PD-1 for oral cavity cancer (dated by TCRdb to about 2021). Study-wide context: Three to four biweekly doses of nivolumab at 3 mg/kg were mostly administered to patients before curative-intent surgical resection. For patients who did not progress, a fourth nivolumab dose was given around day 43, followed by definitive surgical resection on days 50-56. Patients with complete response, partial response or stable disease by RECIST 1.1 were defined as responders, whereas patients with progression were defined as non-responders. The parent correlative cohort included roughly 13 patients, with a roughly 34% response rate. General findings and caveats noted by the study authors: Only a few patients per response group were included in the TCR analyses, and larger cohorts for validation were called for by the authors. After neoadjuvant nivolumab, significantly higher T cell clonality (Gini index) was found within PBMCs in non-responders than in responders. Higher pretreatment blood Treg/Th17 ratios correlated with both higher pretreatment blood TCRbeta clonality and lower post-treatment tumor TCRbeta clonality.

V and J are truncated by 2 bases and 5 bases respectively, leaving an intervening sequence of 13 bases. The CDR3 contains 16 residues, cysteine and phenylalanine counted. Of all the DNA, just the CDR3 is kept, 48 bases in frame from base 1. Taken from the germline V gene, the CDR1 and CDR2 loops are MNHEY and SVGAGI. PBMC libraries used mostly 480 ng of input genomic DNA for deep sequencing, with six replicates per sample. The immunoSEQ hsTCRbeta kit was used to prepare TCRbeta libraries, following the manufacturer's instructions. The finished libraries were brought together in one pool at 2.5 to 3.5 nM, which was then read using an Illumina NovaSeq 6000 S4 flow cell. Per the original workflow: The immunoSEQ Analyzer handled quality control and preprocessing of the raw data. The analysis was limited to productive rearrangements, and each clonotype was defined by a unique CDR3 amino acid sequence. Repertoire clonality was estimated as the Gini-Simpson index, which was calculated using the R package tcR. Student's t test was used to compare Gini indices, and Pearson correlation was used to assess associations with tumor size change. TCRdb limited this immuneACCESS table to in-frame rearrangements with V and J called. A share of clones is missing; checked studies link under half to unresolved V genes, and the rest is unexplained. V and J calls and clone size are as listed in that table; D and trimming were resolved from the DNA. This sample gives some 33,000 clones in total; about 80% of them show up just once. The ten largest clones take up 3.4% of the sample.

Reading the label with the study, this specimen's time point is: after neoadjuvant nivolumab, at surgical resection. Patients were newly diagnosed with stage II-IVA oral cavity squamous cell carcinoma and had received no prior systemic or radiation treatment. The cohort consisted of patients with HPV-negative, locally advanced oral cavity squamous cell carcinoma. Peripheral blood mononuclear cells were analyzed directly, without maintenance or expansion in culture. Samples came from a longitudinal correlative study of a single-arm phase II trial of neoadjuvant nivolumab in oral cavity squamous cell carcinoma. Subject-matched pre- and post-treatment PBMCs and tumors from three responders and three non-responders underwent genomic DNA-based TCRbeta sequencing. Peripheral blood mononuclear cells were drawn once before nivolumab treatment and a second time after treatment, when surgery took place. Genomic DNA was isolated from PBMCs using the Maxwell RSC DNA from Cells kit.

The sequencing used PBMCs, collected after nivolumab (anti-PD-1) treatment. The chain joins TRBV6-5 to TRBJ1-6, with an unclear D gene assignment. The receptor's source is a person aged 35-79 years with oral cavity squamous cell carcinoma. CDR3 loop: CASSYQLGTNNSPLHF. The DNA sequence is as follows: TGTGCCAGCAGTTACCAACTGGGTACGAATAATTCACCCCTCCACTTT.